One sample yielded the 18 T cell receptor beta chains listed below, sequenced in a study of response to subunit inactivated influenza vaccine. Using its own MiXCR run on the RT-PCR reads, TCRdb lists one record per CDR3 protein. The sample holds approximately 500,000 distinct CDR3 sequences, around 15% seen once. This specimen was PBMCs from blood, taken roughly 12 days after vaccination. The receptors here all came from a man in his fifties or sixties who received an inactivated influenza vaccine.

This sequence joins TRBV11-2 and TRBJ1-4, with a possible D match to TRBD1 (6 bases). CDR3 size: 15 residues. Germline CDR1 SGHAT, CDR2 FQNNGV. The germline V and J ends were trimmed by 1 base and 7 bases, with 13 bases remaining between them. This CDR3 reads CASSLAGADREKLFF. The CDR3 coding sequence is TGTGCCAGCAGCTTAGCAGGGGCGGATCGTGAAAAACTGTTTTTT.

There are a few counts of this clonotype. J is TRBJ1-5 and V is TRBV4-1; no clear D. This CDR3 region has 16 residues. CDR1 MGHRA and CDR2 YSYEKL come from the germline V gene. Trimming shortened V by 0 bases and J by 0 bases, and 9 bases separated the two germline ends. In DNA, the CDR3 is TGCGCCAGCAGCCAAGAATACGGAGATAGCAATCAGCCCCAGCATTTT. Protein: CASSQEYGDSNQPQHF.

This clonotype was seen at least ten times. CDR3 loop: CASSQPDSKNIQYF. CDR3 nucleotide sequence: TGTGCCAGCAGCCAACCGGACAGTAAAAACATTCAGTACTTC. The genes are TRBV4-2 and TRBJ2-4, with D maybe TRBD1 (6 bases). The CDR3 spans 14 residues. Trimming cost V 2 bases and J 4 bases, with 9 bases left between them. Germline V lookup: CDR1 LGHNA, CDR2 YNFKEQ.

This clonotype has a handful of counts. V usage is TRBV7-9 and J usage is TRBJ2-3; TRBD1 agrees at 9 bases. The germline CDR1 and CDR2 sequences are SEHNR and FQNEAQ (reference sequence). The CDR3 consists of 16 residues. J lost 5 bases, V lost 0 bases, and 6 bases had no gene match. The CDR3 reads CASSLATGGGQDTQYF. CDR3 DNA sequence: TGTGCCAGCAGCTTAGCAACAGGGGGCGGGCAAGATACGCAGTATTTT.

This clonotype has just a few counts. The chain links TRBV2 to TRBJ2-3; no definite D call. V dropped 7 bases and J dropped 1 base, with 3 bases sitting between them. CDR1 is SNHLY and CDR2 is FYNNEI in the germline V gene. The CDR3 consists of 11 residues. The CDR3 here is CASIGTDTQYF. CDR3 DNA: TGTGCCAGCATCGGCACAGATACGCAGTATTTT.

There are many counts of this clonotype. V gene TRBV7-8 combines with J gene TRBJ2-3, with TRBD2 matching over 7 bases. Germline V lookup: CDR1 SGHVS, CDR2 FQNEAQ. This CDR3 region has 15 residues. Trimming cost V 6 bases and J 0 bases; bases outside gene matches: 6. CDR3 residues: CASSLRRESTDTQYF. DNA for the CDR3: TGTGCCAGCAGTTTAAGGCGGGAGAGCACAGATACGCAGTATTTT.

This clonotype showed up just a few times. Here the CDR3 reads CASSYPQDRFSDTQYF. CDR3 bases: TGTGCCAGCAGTTACCCACAAGACAGGTTCTCAGATACGCAGTATTTT. J is TRBJ2-3 and V is TRBV6-2 or TRBV6-3; TRBD1 might be the D (6 bases). CDR3 length: 16 amino acids. Between the trimmed V and J ends, which lost 2 bases and 4 bases, there was a span of 16 bases. Germline V gene data show CDR1 as MNHEY and CDR2 as SVGEGT.

The V gene is TRBV5-1, the J gene TRBJ2-5; 11 positions agree with TRBD2. The germline CDR1 and CDR2 sequences are SGHRS and YFSETQ. The CDR3 length is 15 residues. With V trimmed by 4 bases and J by 1 base, 3 bases remained unmatched. CDR3 in DNA: TGCGCCAGCAGCGTTGGGACTAGCGGCCAAGAGACCCAGTACTTC. Residues: CASSVGTSGQETQYF.

This chain links TRBV10-3 with TRBJ2-5; tentative D call: TRBD1 (5 bases). The CDR3 has 14 residues. V was pared by 3 bases and J by 0 bases, with 8 bases between. CDR1 ENHRY and CDR2 SYGVKD come from the germline V gene. The CDR3 DNA follows: TGTGCCATCAGTGATTCCAGGGACCAAGAGACCCAGTACTTC. Amino acid sequence: CAISDSRDQETQYF.

This clonotype has a handful of counts. V gene TRBV28 combines with J gene TRBJ1-5; TRBD1 is a possible D gene (5 bases). V was shortened by 2 bases and J by 0 bases, with 8 bases between the two germline ends. CDR1 is MDHEN and CDR2 is SYDVKM in the germline V gene. CDR3 size: 15 residues. CDR3 region: CASSLMTDSNQPQHF. CDR3 in DNA: TGTGCCAGCAGTTTAATGACAGATAGCAATCAGCCCCAGCATTTT. The complete variable domain, with remaining parts taken from reference TRBV28 and TRBJ1-5, reads DVKVTQSSRYLVKRTGEKVFLECVQDMDHENMFWYRQDPGLGLRLIYFSYDVKMKEKGDIPEGYSVSREKKERFSLILESASTNQTSMYLCASSLMTDSNQPQHFGDGTRLSIL.

This sequence joins TRBV10-3 and TRBJ2-5; TRBD2 aligns across 13 bases. V lost 5 bases and J lost 5; bases outside the gene matches: 14. Germline assignment: CDR1 ENHRY and CDR2 SYGVKD. CDR3 length equals 18 residues. Here the CDR3 DNA reads TGTGCCATCAGTAGGACTAGCGGGAGTTTTCCCTCCAGTGAGACCCAGTACTTC. It is translated as CAISRTSGSFPSSETQYF.

This rearrangement joins TRBV20-1 to TRBJ2-3, with a possible D match to TRBD2 (5 bases). This CDR3 has 16 amino acids. Germline CDR1 DFQATT, CDR2 SNEGSKA (reference sequence). V lost 0 bases to trimming and J lost 7 bases, with 20 bases between them. In DNA, the CDR3 is TGCAGTGCTAGAGACACACCCGGGATTGGCACGAATACGCAGTATTTT. This gives the protein CSARDTPGIGTNTQYF.

This clonotype came up a few times. The chain has TRBV20-1 and TRBJ1-1, with D possibly being TRBD1 (6 bases). Germline CDR1 DFQATT, CDR2 SNEGSKA (reference sequence). This CDR3 comprises 14 residues. Trimming cost V 5 bases and J 2 bases, with 15 bases left between them. The CDR3 DNA reads TGCAGTGCTGCCCAGGGACATATTAACACTGAAGCTTTCTTT. Amino acids: CSAAQGHINTEAFF.

The chain is built from TRBV7-9 and TRBJ2-2, with D perhaps matching TRBD1 or TRBD2 (5 bases each). Trimming removed 6 bases from V and 4 bases from J, with 12 bases in between. Germline V lookup: CDR1 SEHNR, CDR2 FQNEAQ (reference sequence). The CDR3 is made up of 14 amino acids. The CDR3 loop is CASRKNGGTGELFF. CDR3 coding DNA: TGTGCCAGCAGAAAAAATGGGGGCACCGGGGAGCTGTTTTTT.

This clonotype was found a few times. This sequence joins TRBV20-1 and TRBJ1-5; D unresolved. Trimming stripped 2 bases from V and 9 bases from J, with 14 bases between. Looked up from germline, CDR1 is DFQATT and CDR2 is SNEGSKA (reference sequence). The CDR3 is made up of 13 amino acids. Written as DNA, the CDR3 is TGCAGTGCTAGAAGGACCTACGAGACGCCCCAGCATTTT. Translated: CSARRTYETPQHF.

This rearrangement joins TRBV7-2 to TRBJ1-4, with 7 bases identical to TRBD1. In germline, CDR1 is SGHTA, CDR2 FQGNSA. The length of the CDR3 is 16 residues. V gave up 5 bases and J gave up 0 bases; unmatched junction bases: 6. The CDR3 spells CASSRDSVATNEKLFF. As DNA, the CDR3 is TGTGCCAGCAGCCGGGACAGTGTTGCAACTAATGAAAAACTGTTTTTT.

The chain employs TRBV7-3 and TRBJ2-1; either TRBD1 or TRBD2 may fit D (5 bases each). V lost 2 bases and J lost 0, with 8 bases in between. The CDR3 runs 15 residues. Germline lookup yields CDR1 SGHTA and CDR2 FQGTGA. The CDR3 DNA sequence: TGTGCCAGCAGCTTACAGGGACGCTCCTACAATGAGCAGTTCTTC. Its translation: CASSLQGRSYNEQFF.

The rearrangement uses TRBV9 and TRBJ1-6; 7 nucleotides align to TRBD1. There are 13 residues in the CDR3. Germline assignment: CDR1 SGDLS and CDR2 YYNGEE. J gave up 10 bases and V 0 bases, and 1 base lay outside the gene matches. In DNA, the CDR3 is TGTGCCAGCAGCGTAGGGGACAGATCACCCCTCCACTTT. Amino acids: CASSVGDRSPLHF.